A single sample is the source of the 12 T cell receptor beta chains below, sequenced in a study of glioma-infiltrating T cells after dendritic cell vaccination. Clones were read by immunoSEQ multiplex PCR, and TCRdb kept only the in-frame ones, dropping some. This sample has approximately 84,000 clones, with 80% to 90% found just once. The specimen comprised blood, sampled before dendritic cell vaccination. Receptors were obtained from a human donor with glioblastoma.

The chain recombines TRBV19 with TRBJ2-4; 8 bases match TRBD1. J lost 0 bases, V lost 6 bases, and 7 bases had no gene match. The CDR3 has 16 residues. Germline V CDR1 and CDR2: LNHDA, SQIVND (reference sequence). The CDR3 spells CASRTGQGLAKNIQYF. The CDR3 DNA reads TGTGCCAGTAGGACCGGACAGGGTCTAGCCAAAAACATTCAGTACTTC.

Only one count was recorded for this clone. J is TRBJ2-5 and V is TRBV2; 13 bases are shared with TRBD2. CDR1 and CDR2 (germline): SNHLY, FYNNEI. CDR3 length: 17 residues. V trimming: 9 bases; J trimming: 2 bases; junction bases outside the gene matches: 12. CDR3 in DNA: TGTGCCAGTGGATTTCGAACTAGCGGGGGGGCGCAAGAGACCCAGTACTTC. Protein product: CASGFRTSGGAQETQYF.

This chain links TRBV6-5 with TRBJ2-7, with 7 nucleotides matching TRBD2. This CDR3 has 16 amino acids. Trimming cost V 4 bases and J 4 bases; bases outside gene matches: 13. Per germline, CDR1 MNHEY and CDR2 SVGAGI. The CDR3 protein is CASSLSSGGIEYEQYF. DNA of the CDR3: TGTGCCAGCAGTTTGTCTTCCGGGGGGATAGAGTACGAGCAGTACTTC.

V gene TRBV5-4 combines with J gene TRBJ1-1, with a tentative D call TRBD1 (6 bases). This CDR3 is built from 14 residues. V lost 2 bases to trimming and J lost 5 bases, with 13 bases between them. From germline, CDR1 is SGHNT and CDR2 YYREEE (reference sequence). The CDR3 coding sequence is TGTGCCAGCAGCTTTAGGGGGGGCAAGACTGAAGCTTTCTTT. It translates to CASSFRGGKTEAFF.

This clone has just a few counts. The J gene is TRBJ2-6, the V gene TRBV4-3; D not resolved. The germline V and J ends were trimmed by 0 bases and 0 bases, with 6 bases remaining between them. Germline values: CDR1 LGHNA, CDR2 YSLEER. This CDR3 spans 16 amino acids. The CDR3 bases are TGCGCCAGCAGCCAAGATCACGGCTCTGGGGCCAACGTCCTGACTTTC. This codes for CASSQDHGSGANVLTF.

For this clone: This same CDR3 is encoded by further DNA sequences in the sample. The chain joins TRBV5-1 to TRBJ1-2; 9 nucleotides agree with TRBD1. V shed 4 bases, J shed 2 bases, and the junction held 3 bases outside the gene matches. CDR1 and CDR2 from the germline V gene are SGHRS and YFSETQ. The CDR3 loop spans 14 amino acids. CDR3 DNA sequence: TGCGCCAGCAGCCCTGGACAGGGGAACTATGGCTACACCTTC. Translating it yields CASSPGQGNYGYTF.

The chain combines TRBV7-8 with TRBJ1-5, with a weak D call TRBD1 (6 bases). Deletions cut 3 bases from V and 9 bases from J, with 15 bases between. The CDR3 totals 14 residues. Germline CDR1 SGHVS, CDR2 FQNEAQ. CDR3 amino acids: CASSLTGDELPQHF. The CDR3 DNA sequence: TGTGCCAGCAGCTTGACAGGTGATGAACTGCCCCAGCATTTT.

This clone was detected only a few times. The gene calls are TRBV6-6 and TRBJ1-5; no definite D call. Germline V gene data show CDR1 as MNHNY and CDR2 as SVGAGI (reference sequence). CDR3 length: 14 amino acids. Trimming stripped 5 bases from V and 0 bases from J, with 8 bases between. The CDR3 protein is CASSNLNSNQPQHF. The CDR3 nucleotides read TGTGCCAGCAGTAACCTAAATAGCAATCAGCCCCAGCATTTT.

V and J are TRBV29-1 and TRBJ2-7; D uncertain. Germline lookup yields CDR1 SQVTM and CDR2 ANQGSEA. The CDR3 sequence is 14 residues long. The germline V and J ends were trimmed by 3 bases and 4 bases, with 16 bases remaining between them. In DNA form, the CDR3 reads TGCAGCGTTGAGCCCTGGTCAGGCAAATACGAGCAGTACTTC. This sequence encodes CSVEPWSGKYEQYF.

The chain has TRBV7-2 and TRBJ2-5; 10 bases fit TRBD2. J was trimmed by 7 bases and V by 5 bases; bases with no gene match: 10. The CDR3 has 15 residues. In germline, CDR1 is SGHTA, CDR2 FQGNSA. CDR3 in DNA: TGTGCCAGCAGCCCACTAGCGGGATCGGTCGGGACCCAGTACTTC. Translated: CASSPLAGSVGTQYF.

This clone was seen only once. The chain combines TRBV4-1 with TRBJ2-5; 11 bases line up with TRBD2. The CDR3 has 15 residues. Germline CDR1 reads MGHRA; CDR2 reads YSYEKL. Unmatched junction bases numbered 5, after V lost 4 bases and J lost 4 bases. The CDR3 loop reads CASSRLSGGGETQYF. CDR3 DNA: TGCGCCAGCAGCCGCCTTAGCGGGGGGGGAGAGACCCAGTACTTC.

Only one count was recorded for this clone. The V call is TRBV7-3, the J call TRBJ2-7, with D perhaps TRBD1 (6 bases). Germline CDR1 and CDR2: SGHTA and FQGTGA. Trimming stripped 5 bases from V and 4 bases from J, with 15 bases between. The CDR3 loop spans 14 amino acids. CDR3 protein: CASSPIEGEYEQYF. The CDR3 region has the DNA TGTGCCAGCAGCCCCATCGAGGGGGAGTACGAGCAGTACTTC. The full variable domain, completed using reference TRBV7-3 and TRBJ2-7, is GAGVSQTPSNKVTEKGKYVELRCDPISGHTALYWYRQSLGQGPEFLIYFQGTGAADDSGLPNDRFFAVRPEGSVSTLKIQRTERGDSAVYLCASSPIEGEYEQYFGPGTRLTVT.